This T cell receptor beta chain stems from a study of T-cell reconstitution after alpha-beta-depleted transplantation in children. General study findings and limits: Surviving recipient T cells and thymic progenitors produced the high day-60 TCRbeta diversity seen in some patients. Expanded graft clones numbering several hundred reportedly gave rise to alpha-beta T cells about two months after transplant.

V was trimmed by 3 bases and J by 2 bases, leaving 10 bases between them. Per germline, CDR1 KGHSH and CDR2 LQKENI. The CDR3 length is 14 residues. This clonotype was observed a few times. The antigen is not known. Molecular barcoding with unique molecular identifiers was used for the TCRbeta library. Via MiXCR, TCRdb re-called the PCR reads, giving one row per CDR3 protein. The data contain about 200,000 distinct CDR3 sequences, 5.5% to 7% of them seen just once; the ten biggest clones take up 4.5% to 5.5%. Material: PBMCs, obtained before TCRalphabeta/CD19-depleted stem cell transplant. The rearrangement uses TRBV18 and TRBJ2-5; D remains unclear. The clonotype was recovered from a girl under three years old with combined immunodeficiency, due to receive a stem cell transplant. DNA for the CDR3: TGTGCCAGCTCACCCTACGAGGAACAAGAGACCCAGTACTTC. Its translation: CASSPYEEQETQYF. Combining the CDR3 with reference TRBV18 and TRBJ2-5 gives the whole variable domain NAGVMQNPRHLVRRRGQEARLRCSPMKGHSHVYWYRQLPEEGLKFMVYLQKENIIDESGMPKERFSAEFPKEGPSILRIQQVVRGDSAAYFCASSPYEEQETQYFGPGTRLLVL.